This TCR beta chain was identified in a study of cytomegalovirus exposure and HLA in healthy donors. To note about this clone: The antigen remains unidentified.

Study-wide findings and caveats: Across all donors, roughly uniform sequencing depth was an assumption of the presence/absence analyses.

Researchers ran the PCR with 60 Vbeta and 13 Jbeta primers. As originally analysed: Roughly 11 million shared chains were among 80 million or so unique TCR beta chains counted in a later analysis. Assay: immunoSEQ multiplex PCR; the TCRdb copy retains only in-frame clones and omits some. V and J calls and clone size are as listed in that table; D and trimming were resolved from the DNA. The sample table sets out 200,000 or so clones. The germline V gene encodes CDR1 SEHNR and CDR2 FQNEAQ (reference sequence). The junction had 7 bases not matched to a gene; V was cut back by 1 base and J by 8 bases. The CDR3 is made up of 15 amino acids.

The material sequenced was PBMCs. The sequence was collected from a girl aged 2-10 years in good health and CMV-seropositive. The rearrangement links TRBV7-9 to TRBJ1-5; 8 positions match TRBD1. The CDR3 sequence: CASSLGTGSIEPQHF. CDR3 sequence (DNA): TGTGCCAGCAGCTTAGGGACAGGGTCGATTGAGCCCCAGCATTTT.